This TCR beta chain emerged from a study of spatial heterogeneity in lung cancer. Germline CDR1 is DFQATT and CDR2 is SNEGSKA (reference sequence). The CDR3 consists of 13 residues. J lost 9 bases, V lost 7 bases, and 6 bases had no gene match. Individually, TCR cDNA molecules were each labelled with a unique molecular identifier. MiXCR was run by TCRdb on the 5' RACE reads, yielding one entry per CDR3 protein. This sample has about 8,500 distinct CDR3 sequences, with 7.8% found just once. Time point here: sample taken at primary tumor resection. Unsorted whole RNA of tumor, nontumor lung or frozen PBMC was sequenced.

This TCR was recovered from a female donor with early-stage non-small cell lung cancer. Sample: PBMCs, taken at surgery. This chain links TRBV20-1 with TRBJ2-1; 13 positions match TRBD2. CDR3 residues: CSVTSGGAFEQFF. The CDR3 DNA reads TGCAGTGTCACTAGCGGGGGGGCGTTTGAGCAGTTCTTC.